This T cell receptor beta chain appears in the sequencing data of a study of blood T cell repertoires in COVID-19 (dated by TCRdb to 2018 to 2021). Concerning the study at large: The collaborator samples originated in the United States, Italy and Spain and spanned the acute and convalescent phases of COVID-19. The prospective study material was composed of cDNA or gDNA derived from T cells, B-cell-depleted T cells, or PBMCs. The dataset comprised deeply sampled blood TCRbeta repertoires from subjects exposed to, actively infected with, or recovered from COVID-19. A freely available public database, intended as a resource for researchers studying the immune response to SARS-CoV-2, is where the repertoires were released. The samples were drawn from two sources: the first 160 participants of the ongoing ImmuneRACE study, and 1,000 to 1,500 subjects contributed by 6 global collaborators. The sample metadata nearly always contained a de-identified subject ID, COVID-19 status, age in years and sex. HLA class I and class II types, where available, came from metadata supplied by the sample provider rather than from assay-based typing. Summary of the overall study and its limitations: How much clinical and demographic metadata was included differed by source and by participant, and the metadata was provided uncurated.

Details on this clone: The antigen it binds to is not known. No qualities accompany the bases; no much larger clone lies one base away.

Whole blood was collected in K2EDTA tubes by collaborating institutions according to the institutions' own protocols. For TCRbeta analysis, collaborators shipped samples in one of three forms: frozen whole blood, isolated PBMCs, or DNA extracted from either of those sample types. TCRbeta CDR3 regions were amplified from genomic DNA by means of the immunoSEQ Assay, a bias-controlled multiplex PCR. The paper's data handling went like this. Within the assay, amplification of reference gene primers was used to estimate how many nucleated cells each sample contained. Sequence reads were collapsed and filtered to measure the absolute abundance of every unique TCRbeta CDR3 rearrangement. Productive Simpson clonality was computed per sample as the square root of Simpson's diversity index over productive rearrangements. TCRdb re-hosts the immuneACCESS table, in-frame sequences only. Its copies lack some clones; in the studies checked, an unresolved V gene accounts for under half of them, and the cause for the rest is not known. For V, J and clone size, that table is used; D and trimming come from the DNA. This sample holds some 25,000 clones; 80% to 95% were observed only once. Clones ranked in the top ten supply around 2% of the sample.

V is clipped by 5 bases and J by 3 bases, and the sequence between their germline boundaries is 7 bases long. Taken from cysteine to phenylalanine, the CDR3 has 12 residues. Of all the DNA, just the CDR3 is kept, 36 bases in frame from base 1. Via the germline V gene (reference sequence), CDR1 is LGHDT and CDR2 YNNKEL. Rearrangement joined TRBV3-1 (or the pseudogene TRBV3-2) to TRBJ1-1, with TRBD1 perhaps the D gene, on 5 matching bases. The sequenced sample consisted of peripheral blood. The TCR originated in a human donor in a cohort sampled during active COVID-19. In nucleotides, the sequence is TGTGCCAGCAGCTCAGGGCACACTGAAGCTTTCTTT. Its protein reads: CASSSGHTEAFF.